This T cell receptor (beta chain) is drawn from a study of OX40 agonist ivuxolimab in advanced cancers. The overall study: Partial responses were achieved by three patients, one with hepatocellular carcinoma and two with cutaneous melanoma. Study-wide results and caveats: Expanded clones belonging to CD8+ T cells outnumbered, on average, those of CD4+.

Some clones are missing from TCRdb's copy, which holds only in-frame ones; the method was immunoSEQ multiplex PCR. The sample gives more than 45,000 clones, over 75% of which show up once; 0.7% to 0.8% is in the top ten. There are 17 residues in the CDR3. V lost 5 bases and J lost 5; bases outside the gene matches: 10. The V gene's germline CDR1 is SGHVS and CDR2 FQNEAQ. Turning to this clone: Its matching antigen is unknown.

The material sequenced was CD4+ or CD8+ T cells sorted from blood, taken in a trial of the OX40 agonist ivuxolimab. The source is an adult with an advanced solid tumor such as melanoma, head and neck, liver or kidney cancer. The rearrangement links TRBV7-8 to TRBJ2-3, with TRBD2 matching 13 bases. The CDR3 sequence: CASSTGLAGTAGDTQYF. Written as DNA, the CDR3 is TGTGCCAGCAGCACGGGACTAGCGGGGACCGCTGGAGATACGCAGTATTTT.